The rows below give T cell receptor beta chains drawn from one sample of a study of human T cells and chemical hapten exposure. One entry per CDR3 protein, called by TCRdb with MiXCR from the RACE reads. The sample shows about 46,000 distinct CDR3 sequences, roughly 9.9% of them seen only once. The sequenced sample was whole blood, obtained in connection with sensitization to the hapten diphenylcyclopropenone (DPC). These receptors all stem from a woman in her thirties or forties with alopecia areata. Some clones in this sample may be carry-over from other donors' samples. Each CDR3 is given with its conserved first and last residue. The D gene is left open where the match is weak. Size is omitted from some rows. Given values are once, few, many or a class for expanded clones.

D	size	J	V	DNA	CDR3
TRBD1	many	TRBJ1-2	TRBV29-1	TGCAGCGCTCAACCCAGGGGGGGTTATGGCTACACCTTC	CSAQPRGGYGYTF
.	many	TRBJ1-6	TRBV28	TGTGCCAGCAGTTTATTAGAGAATTCACCCCTCCACTTT	CASSLLENSPLHF
.	many	TRBJ2-5	TRBV7-6	TGTGCCAGCAGCTTAGGCAGAGATCAAGAGACCCAGTACTTC	CASSLGRDQETQYF
.	many	TRBJ2-1	TRBV12-3/TRBV12-4	TGTGCCAGCAGGCGGGACGGCTCCTACAATGAGCAGTTCTTC	CASRRDGSYNEQFF
TRBD2	.	TRBJ2-3	TRBV3-1	TGTGCCAGCAGCCAAGGGCCAGCGGGGTCAGATACGCAGTATTTT	CASSQGPAGSDTQYF
.	many	TRBJ1-1	TRBV12-3/TRBV12-4	TGTGCCAGCAGTCCCTTCGGGGGAGCTAACACTGAAGCTTTCTTT	CASSPFGGANTEAFF
TRBD2	.	TRBJ2-7	TRBV27	TGTGCCAGCAGCCGCCCCCCGCGGGGGGGCCGATTCGAGCAGTACTTC	CASSRPPRGGRFEQYF
.	few	TRBJ1-5	TRBV5-1	TGCGCCAGCAGCTTGGCGGCAGGGGATCAGCCCCAGCATTTT	CASSLAAGDQPQHF
TRBD1	few	TRBJ1-1	TRBV4-1	TGCGCCACCGCCATTCGGACAGGTGCTTATGAAGCTTTCTTT	CATAIRTGAYEAFF
.	.	TRBJ1-5	TRBV7-6	TGTGTCAGCAGCTTAGGATCCCAGCCCCAGCATTTT	CVSSLGSQPQHF
.	many	TRBJ2-7	TRBV7-9	TGTGCCAGCAGCTTTTCGTTTGAGCAGTACTTC	CASSFSFEQYF
.	.	TRBJ2-7	TRBV20-1	TGCAGTGCTAGGGAACAAGGGGCCTACGAGCAGTACTTC	CSAREQGAYEQYF
.	once	TRBJ2-1	TRBV19	TGTGCCAGTAGTTTCGCGGGGGCCTCGGATGAGCAGTTCTTC	CASSFAGASDEQFF
.	.	TRBJ1-2	TRBV7-6	TGTGCCAGCAGCACCCCCGGACTGAACGGCTACACCTTC	CASSTPGLNGYTF
.	many	TRBJ1-3	TRBV6-5	TGTGCCAGCAGTCGACCGGGGTCCTCTGGAAACACCATATATTTT	CASSRPGSSGNTIYF
TRBD1	few	TRBJ1-4	TRBV12-5	TGTGCTAGTGGTTTGGGAACCGGGACAGATAATGAAAAACTGTTTTTT	CASGLGTGTDNEKLFF
.	few	TRBJ2-5	TRBV6-2/TRBV6-3	TGTGCCAGCAGACTGATGAAACTCGGCGCGCAAGAGACCCAGTACTTC	CASRLMKLGAQETQYF
.	.	TRBJ2-3	TRBV4-1	TGCGCCAGCAGCCAAAGGCCCAGTGCTGATACGCAGTATTTT	CASSQRPSADTQYF
TRBD2	.	TRBJ2-1	TRBV5-1	TGCGCCAGCAGCTTCTCCGGGACTAGCCTCAATGAGCAGTTCTTC	CASSFSGTSLNEQFF
.	many	TRBJ2-5	TRBV12-3/TRBV12-4	TGTGCCAGCAGTCAGACGAAAGAGACCCAGTACTTC	CASSQTKETQYF
.	few	TRBJ1-4	TRBV4-1	TGCGCCAGCAGCCCCTTCGGGCGTAATGAAAAACTGTTTTTT	CASSPFGRNEKLFF
.	many	TRBJ2-2	TRBV6-2/TRBV6-3	TGTGCCAGCGGTTCGGGGGCATCGAACACCGGGGAGCTGTTTTTT	CASGSGASNTGELFF
.	many	TRBJ1-5	TRBV14	TGTGCCAGCAGCCAAGTTGGCGGGCAGGGGATATGGGGGATAAGCAATCAGCCCCAGCATTTT	CASSQVGGQGIWGISNQPQHF
.	few	TRBJ1-2	TRBV3-1	TGTGCCAGCAGCCCCTCTTTACGGGACGGACGAAACTATGGCTACACCTTC	CASSPSLRDGRNYGYTF
.	many	TRBJ2-1	TRBV20-1	TGCAGTGCTAGTCGGCCTATCAATGAGCAGTTCTTC	CSASRPINEQFF